The entry below describes one TCR beta chain. Losses at the gene ends were 7 bases for V and 5 bases for J; bases not matched to a gene: 7. Germline assignment: CDR1 MNHEY and CDR2 SVGAGI. The CDR3 runs to 13 residues. The sample originates from a study of blood T cell repertoires in COVID-19. Study as a whole: Researchers got acute and convalescent COVID-19 samples from the United States, Italy and Spain.

The method was immunoSEQ multiplex PCR; TCRdb's version includes in-frame clones alone and lacks a portion of them. The top ten hold around 16% of the sample, which has 6,000 to 8,500 clones, approximately 85% seen once. Specimen: peripheral blood. This clonotype was obtained from a woman aged 55-70 years with active COVID-19. The V call is TRBV6-5, the J call TRBJ2-5; TRBD1 aligns across 7 bases. CDR3 nucleotides: TGTGCCAGCACTCCACAGGGGCCGGAGACCCAGTACTTC. Translation: CASTPQGPETQYF.